Listed below are T cell receptor beta chains from one sample, sequenced in a study of T cells after yellow fever vaccination. TCRdb reanalysed the 5' RACE reads using MiXCR and keeps one entry per CDR3 protein. The table records about 320,000 distinct CDR3 sequences, around 10% of them present only once. Here the sequenced sample was CD4+ T cells sorted from PBMCs, taken 45 days after the yellow fever booster vaccination. These receptors came from a man younger than 30 who received the YFV17D yellow fever vaccine. Both conserved end residues are part of each CDR3. A D gene is named only where the DNA matches it firmly. Not every row has a clone size; where given, it reads once, few, many or a size class.

NA	TRBV6-5	NA	TRBJ1-4	14	CASSWGRRSEKLFF	TGTGCCAGCAGCTGGGGGCGGCGGTCCGAAAAACTGTTTTTT
NA	TRBV3-1	NA	TRBJ1-1	14	CASSPMGRDTEAFF	TGTGCCAGCAGCCCCATGGGTCGAGACACTGAAGCTTTCTTT
NA	TRBV6-1	TRBD1	TRBJ1-6	16	CASSEFTGAYDSPLHF	TGTGCCAGCAGTGAATTCACAGGGGCTTATGATTCACCCCTCCACTTT
NA	TRBV7-2	TRBD2	TRBJ2-1	18	CASSLGLAGRGSYNEQFF	TGTGCCAGCAGCTTAGGACTAGCGGGGAGAGGCTCCTACAATGAGCAGTTCTTC
few	TRBV5-1	TRBD2	TRBJ2-1	15	CASSLTGGFNNEQFF	TGCGCCAGCAGCTTGACGGGGGGTTTCAACAATGAGCAGTTCTTC
NA	TRBV20-1	NA	TRBJ2-7	14	CSARGRGGFYEQYF	TGCAGTGCTAGAGGACGTGGGGGATTCTACGAGCAGTACTTC
NA	TRBV12-3/TRBV12-4	NA	TRBJ1-2	14	CASSRGGAPYGYTF	TGTGCCAGCAGTAGGGGCGGGGCTCCCTATGGCTACACCTTC
few	TRBV4-3	NA	TRBJ1-2	16	CASSREPGQQYYGYTF	TGCGCCAGCAGCCGAGAACCGGGACAACAATACTATGGCTACACCTTC
many	TRBV4-3	TRBD2	TRBJ2-1	17	CASRPKIRTSGNNEQFF	TGCGCCAGCAGACCTAAGATCCGGACTAGCGGTAACAATGAGCAGTTCTTC
many	TRBV7-2	NA	TRBJ2-5	13	CASSLVLGETQYF	TGTGCCAGCAGCTTAGTGTTGGGGGAGACCCAGTACTTC
NA	TRBV9	NA	TRBJ2-2	15	CASSVGGVRTGELFF	TGTGCCAGCAGCGTCGGCGGGGTAAGGACCGGGGAGCTGTTTTTT
few	TRBV30	NA	TRBJ2-7	11	CAWSVLNEQYF	TGTGCCTGGAGTGTATTGAACGAGCAGTACTTC
few	TRBV4-1	NA	TRBJ1-6	15	CASSPTVVLNSPLHF	TGCGCCAGCAGTCCGACAGTGGTCCTGAATTCACCCCTCCACTTT
few	TRBV12-3/TRBV12-4	TRBD1	TRBJ1-1	16	CASSFGQGAAYTEAFF	TGTGCCAGCAGTTTTGGACAGGGGGCAGCCTACACTGAAGCTTTCTTT
NA	TRBV9	TRBD1	TRBJ1-6	16	CASSDQGGLENSPLHF	TGTGCCAGCAGCGACCAGGGGGGTTTGGAAAATTCACCCCTCCACTTT
few	TRBV6-5	NA	TRBJ2-3	16	CASSYVRGGTTDTQYF	TGTGCCAGCAGTTACGTGAGGGGGGGTACGACAGATACGCAGTATTTT
NA	TRBV7-2	NA	TRBJ2-4	15	CASSLGSIAKNIQYF	TGTGCCAGCAGCTTAGGGTCAATAGCCAAAAACATTCAGTACTTC
few	TRBV9	NA	TRBJ2-2	14	CASSVSRLPGELFF	TGTGCCAGCAGCGTAAGCAGACTTCCCGGGGAGCTGTTTTTT
few	TRBV7-9	TRBD2	TRBJ2-1	12	CASSPMGLSQFF	TGTGCCAGCAGCCCGATGGGACTATCTCAGTTCTTC
NA	TRBV20-1	TRBD1	TRBJ1-5	15	CSAAGQLYSNQPQHF	TGCAGTGCAGCGGGACAGCTGTATAGCAATCAGCCCCAGCATTTT
few	TRBV20-1	TRBD1	TRBJ2-7	13	CSARRDRDYEQYF	TGCAGTGCTAGGCGAGACAGGGACTACGAGCAGTACTTC
few	TRBV19	TRBD1	TRBJ1-1	12	CASSPQGAEAFF	TGTGCCAGTAGTCCACAGGGGGCTGAAGCTTTCTTT
few	TRBV5-1	NA	TRBJ1-3	18	CASSLDGVWAPSGNTIYF	TGCGCCAGCAGCTTGGATGGTGTCTGGGCCCCTTCTGGAAACACCATATATTTT
NA	TRBV27	TRBD1	TRBJ2-3	15	CASSRGTGNTDTQYF	TGTGCCAGCAGCCGAGGGACAGGGAATACAGATACGCAGTATTTT